This T cell receptor beta chain was sequenced for a study of persistence of HIV-infected CD4 T cells. Sequencing used immunoSEQ version 4 in survey mode. Assay: immunoSEQ multiplex PCR; the TCRdb copy retains only in-frame clones and omits some. The profile covers some 41,000 clones, with over 80% appearing a single time and approximately 1.6% taken by the ten largest. Per the germline V gene, CDR1 is MDHEN and CDR2 is SYDVKM. The CDR3 contains 15 residues. Between the trimmed V and J ends, which lost 5 bases and 1 base, there was a span of 12 bases. Cells were stimulated with CMV-infected fibroblast lysates at about 10 ug/mL. Sorted nonresponding memory CD4+ T cells were CD40L-negative, CD69-negative, CD45RO-high. This clone was found once. Its antigen is as yet unknown.

The clonotype comes from an adult man with HIV who was CMV-seropositive. The rearrangement uses TRBV28 and TRBJ2-4; TRBD1 might be the D (6 bases). The source material was CD4+ T cells sorted from PBMCs after roughly 20-hour stimulation, sampled from a patient who received antiretroviral therapy. CDR3 coding DNA: TGTGCCAGCAGTCCAGGGGTCTTGGCCAAAAACATTCAGTACTTC. Its protein is CASSPGVLAKNIQYF. The full variable domain, rest sourced from reference TRBV28 and TRBJ2-4, is DVKVTQSSRYLVKRTGEKVFLECVQDMDHENMFWYRQDPGLGLRLIYFSYDVKMKEKGDIPEGYSVSREKKERFSLILESASTNQTSMYLCASSPGVLAKNIQYFGAGTRLSVL.